This section outlines one TCR beta chain sequence together with its context. The sample comes from a study of blood T cell repertoires in COVID-19. Study as a whole: Acute and convalescent COVID-19 specimens originated in the United States, Italy and Spain. The cDNA or gDNA used as material had been derived from T cells, B-cell-depleted T cells, or PBMCs.

The CDR3 spans 14 residues. The trim removed 2 bases at V and 5 bases at J, leaving 3 bases unmatched. Germline-derived CDR1 and CDR2 are SGHRS and YFSETQ. Original analysis: Reference gene primer amplification gave estimated nucleated cell counts. The data were produced by immunoSEQ multiplex PCR, yet TCRdb's version contains in-frame clones alone and is incomplete. D and trimming come from the DNA, and the V and J calls and clone size come from that table. The data hold tens of thousands of clones, with approximately 92% observed a single time. This TCR was recovered from a woman older than 75 with acute or convalescent COVID-19. The sequenced sample consisted of peripheral blood. The J gene is TRBJ2-7, the V gene TRBV5-1; 11 nucleotides match TRBD1. The CDR3 protein is CASSFGQGANEQYF. CDR3 nucleotides: TGCGCCAGCAGCTTCGGACAGGGGGCGAACGAGCAGTACTTC.